This TCR beta chain was recovered during a study of shared clonotypes between healthy human individuals. Notes on this clone: Its antigen is unknown.

The study, taken as a whole, reports: Represented diversity (both genetic and exposure-history) was limited by the small number of donors.

Repertoires were generated with immunoSEQ multiplex PCR, while TCRdb's copy carries only in-frame clones and drops some. The sample shows roughly 500,000 clones, approximately 82% of them seen only once. Free of recent acute infections or vaccinations, the donors were healthy HIV-negative adults. Within Nashville, Tennessee resided all donors, each a Caucasian adult. The germline V gene has CDR1 MNHEY and CDR2 SMNVEV (reference sequence). There are 18 residues in the CDR3. The V and J ends lost 2 bases and 4 bases respectively, with 23 bases between them. Sequenced material: PBMCs. This chain links TRBV27 with TRBJ1-2, with no clear D. The TCR originated in a woman between 35 and 50 years old in good health. Some clones in this sample may be carry-over from other donors' samples. CDR3 region: CASSLKARPIRTFYGYTF. Here the CDR3 DNA reads TGTGCCAGCAGTTTAAAGGCAAGACCCATAAGGACCTTCTATGGCTACACCTTC.